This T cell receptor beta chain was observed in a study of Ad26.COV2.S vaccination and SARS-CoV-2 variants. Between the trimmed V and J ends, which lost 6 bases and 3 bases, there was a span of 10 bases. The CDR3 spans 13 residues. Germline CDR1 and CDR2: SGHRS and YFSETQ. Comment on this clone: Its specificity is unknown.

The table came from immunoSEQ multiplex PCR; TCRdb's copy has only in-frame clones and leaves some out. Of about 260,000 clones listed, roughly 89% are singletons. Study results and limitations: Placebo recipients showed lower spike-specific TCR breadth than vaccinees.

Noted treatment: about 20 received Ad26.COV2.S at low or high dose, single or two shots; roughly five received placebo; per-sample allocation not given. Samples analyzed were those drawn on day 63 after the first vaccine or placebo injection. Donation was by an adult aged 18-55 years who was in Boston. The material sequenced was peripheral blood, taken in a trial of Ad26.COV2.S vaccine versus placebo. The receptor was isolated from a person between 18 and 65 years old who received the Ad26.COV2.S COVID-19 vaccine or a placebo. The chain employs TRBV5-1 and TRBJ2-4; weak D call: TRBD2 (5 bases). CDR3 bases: TGCGCCAGCATGCCACGGGACAAAAACATTCAGTACTTC. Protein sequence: CASMPRDKNIQYF.